A single sample is the source of the 11 T cell receptor beta chains below, sequenced in a study of CD8+ T cells in alopecia areata. Extraction of RNA preceded its reverse transcription into cDNA, which served as the sequencing template. This table comes from immunoSEQ multiplex PCR, and its TCRdb copy is limited to in-frame clones, with some not included. The sample contains hundreds of thousands of clones, around three fifths of which appear only once. The sequencing here drew on CD4+ T cells sorted from blood, taken at week 0. The receptor source for this set is a human donor with alopecia areata.

This chain links TRBV4-2 with TRBJ2-1; TRBD2 aligns across 7 bases. Looked up from germline, CDR1 is LGHNA and CDR2 is YNFKEQ. The CDR3 is 14 amino acids. The V and J ends lost 2 bases and 4 bases, in that order; junction bases with no gene match: 2. The CDR3 spells CASSQSAGYNEQFF. For the CDR3, the DNA is TGTGCCAGCAGCCAATCAGCGGGGTACAATGAGCAGTTCTTC.

The chain combines TRBV7-6 with TRBJ2-5; D unclear. Germline lookup yields CDR1 SGHVS and CDR2 FNYEAQ. There are 12 residues in the CDR3. Deletions cut 1 base from V and 4 bases from J, with 4 bases between. The CDR3: CASSLVLETQYF. CDR3 nucleotide sequence: TGTGCCAGCAGCTTAGTTTTAGAGACCCAGTACTTC.

CDR3 sequence reads: CASSDRPGREDREQYF. DNA of the CDR3: TGTGCCAGCAGCGACCGCCCCGGGCGGGAGGATCGCGAGCAGTACTTC. This chain links TRBV9 with TRBJ2-7; TRBD2 aligns across 8 bases. Germline CDR1 is SGDLS and CDR2 is YYNGEE. With 3 bases clipped from V and 6 bases from J, the junction kept 14 bases outside the gene matches. This CDR3 comprises 16 residues.

This chain joins TRBV5-1 and TRBJ2-5; 11 nucleotides align to TRBD1. The CDR3 sequence is 16 residues long. Germline CDR1 reads SGHRS; CDR2 reads YFSETQ. Trimming at V came to 2 bases and at J to 7 bases, leaving 10 bases not matched to a gene. Here the CDR3 DNA reads TGCGCCAGCAGCTTCCCCGGACAGGGGGCGGAGGGGACCCAGTACTTC. Translation gives CASSFPGQGAEGTQYF. The full variable domain, with the rest looked up from reference TRBV5-1 and TRBJ2-5, is KAGVTQTPRYLIKTRGQQVTLSCSPISGHRSVSWYQQTPGQGLQFLFEYFSETQRNKGNFPGRFSGRQFSNSRSEMNVSTLELGDSALYLCASSFPGQGAEGTQYFGPGTRLLVL.

V is TRBV4-1 and J is TRBJ2-5; D gene ambiguous. V dropped 2 bases and J dropped 5 bases, with 9 bases sitting between them. Germline CDR1 is MGHRA and CDR2 is YSYEKL. This CDR3 region has 13 residues. The CDR3: CASSQNEVETQYF. The DNA of the CDR3 is TGCGCCAGCAGCCAAAATGAGGTCGAGACCCAGTACTTC.

The chain uses TRBV29-1 and TRBJ2-1; D gene unclear. V was cut by 1 base and J by 0 bases, with 10 bases left in between. The CDR3 loop spans 15 amino acids. Germline CDR1 is SQVTM and CDR2 is ANQGSEA. The CDR3 bases are TGCAGCGTTGAAGCTCGCCTAAGCTCCTACAATGAGCAGTTCTTC. It yields the protein CSVEARLSSYNEQFF.

The chain is built from TRBV30 and TRBJ2-4; TRBD1 is a possible D gene (6 bases). Germline-derived CDR1 and CDR2 are GTSNPN and SVGIG (reference sequence). Trimming left V 1 base short and J 0 bases short, with 25 bases between. This CDR3 is built from 20 residues. The CDR3 nucleotides are TGTGCCTGGAGTGCCACAACTTCCTTCGGGACAACTCTAGCCAAAAACATTCAGTACTTC. Its protein is CAWSATTSFGTTLAKNIQYF.

This rearrangement joins TRBV6-1 to TRBJ2-7, with a tentative D call TRBD2 (6 bases). This CDR3 region has 15 residues. The ends were cut back, 7 bases at V and 0 bases at J, with 16 bases in the middle. CDR1 is MNHNS, CDR2 SASEGT, per germline. Written as DNA, the CDR3 is TGTGCCAGCACTATTACCGGGACTTACTCCTACGAGCAGTACTTC. This translates into CASTITGTYSYEQYF.

The CDR3 is CASSAAGYGYTF. The DNA of the CDR3 is TGTGCCAGCAGTGCCGCGGGCTATGGCTACACCTTC. V gene TRBV2 combines with J gene TRBJ1-2; D not certain. V was clipped by 4 bases and J by 4 bases, with 7 bases between them. The CDR3 loop spans 12 amino acids. Germline CDR1 SNHLY, CDR2 FYNNEI.

The chain employs TRBV28 and TRBJ2-5; D is uncertain. There are 12 residues in the CDR3. V lost 5 bases to trimming and J lost 4 bases, with 8 bases between them. Germline CDR1 is MDHEN and CDR2 is SYDVKM. The CDR3 spells CASSQERETQYF. CDR3 nucleotides: TGTGCCAGCAGTCAGGAGCGAGAGACCCAGTACTTC. The whole variable domain, remainder taken from reference TRBV28 and TRBJ2-5, is DVKVTQSSRYLVKRTGEKVFLECVQDMDHENMFWYRQDPGLGLRLIYFSYDVKMKEKGDIPEGYSVSREKKERFSLILESASTNQTSMYLCASSQERETQYFGPGTRLLVL.

The rearrangement joins TRBV28 to TRBJ2-7; D uncertain. CDR3 length: 13 residues. The germline V and J ends were trimmed by 2 bases and 6 bases, with 11 bases remaining between them. CDR1 is MDHEN, CDR2 SYDVKM, per germline. The CDR3 spells CASSLGAIGEQYF. The CDR3 DNA reads TGTGCCAGCAGTTTAGGAGCTATTGGCGAGCAGTACTTC. Full variable domain (remainder filled in from reference TRBV28 and TRBJ2-7): DVKVTQSSRYLVKRTGEKVFLECVQDMDHENMFWYRQDPGLGLRLIYFSYDVKMKEKGDIPEGYSVSREKKERFSLILESASTNQTSMYLCASSLGAIGEQYFGPGTRLTVT.